Presented here are 17 T cell receptor beta chains from one specimen sequenced in a study of a mutant IDH1 vaccine in newly diagnosed glioma. Here immunoSEQ multiplex PCR was the method, and the copy in TCRdb shows in-frame clones only, minus some. The sample holds some 47,000 clones, 80% to 85% seen once. What these receptors recognize is not known. Documented time point: week 35, safety follow-up. Each dose delivered 300 ug of mutant IDH1 20-mer peptide subcutaneously with imiquimod. The sequenced sample was PBMCs, obtained from a glioma patient whose treatment included an IDH1 peptide vaccine. The source of these receptors is a middle-aged woman with glioma. Some clones in this sample may be carry-over from other donors' samples.

This clone has only one observation. The rearrangement uses TRBV7-9 and TRBJ2-5, with D unresolved. CDR1 is SEHNR and CDR2 is FQNEAQ in the germline V gene (reference sequence). This CDR3 has 13 residues. The germline V and J ends were trimmed by 3 bases and 2 bases, with 7 bases remaining between them. The CDR3 loop reads CASSFSQQETQYF. The CDR3 coding sequence is TGTGCCAGCAGCTTTAGCCAACAAGAGACCCAGTACTTC. Drawing the rest from reference TRBV7-9 and TRBJ2-5, the complete variable domain is DTGVSQNPRHKITKRGQNVTFRCDPISEHNRLYWYRQTLGQGPEFLTYFQNEAQLEKSRLLSDRFSAERPKGSFSTLEIQRTEQGDSAMYLCASSFSQQETQYFGPGTRLLVL.

The chain links TRBV28 to TRBJ1-2, with D possibly being TRBD1 (5 bases). V was cut by 2 bases and J by 8 bases, with 9 bases left in between. The CDR3 spans 12 residues. Germline CDR1 is MDHEN and CDR2 is SYDVKM. The CDR3 region is CASSLNRNGYTF. As DNA, the CDR3 is TGTGCCAGCAGTTTAAACAGGAACGGCTACACCTTC.

The sample holds a few counts of this clone. This sequence joins TRBV7-2 and TRBJ1-5; no firm D call. CDR1 and CDR2 from the germline V gene are SGHTA and FQGNSA. Trimming cost V 1 base and J 0 bases, with 7 bases left between them. The CDR3 covers 15 residues. CDR3: CASSLVFGSNQPQHF. DNA of the CDR3: TGTGCCAGCAGCTTAGTGTTTGGTAGCAATCAGCCCCAGCATTTT.

This clone has more than one count but fewer than ten. J is TRBJ1-1 and V is TRBV9; perhaps TRBD1 as D (6 bases). V was clipped by 4 bases and J by 5 bases, with 18 bases between them. CDR1 is SGDLS and CDR2 is YYNGEE in the germline V gene. The CDR3 loop spans 15 amino acids. The CDR3 nucleotides are TGTGCCAGCAGCTCCTTCGGGGAGGGGGGGACTGAAGCTTTCTTT. Amino acid sequence: CASSSFGEGGTEAFF.

The chain uses TRBV5-4 and TRBJ2-7; the match to TRBD2 covers 7 bases. Trimming cost V 4 bases and J 4 bases; bases outside gene matches: 8. The CDR3 sequence is 14 residues long. Germline CDR1 and CDR2: SGHNT and YYREEE (reference sequence). The CDR3 bases are TGTGCCAGCAGCGTCGGACTAGGTTTATACGAGCAGTACTTC. Encoded protein: CASSVGLGLYEQYF.

V and J are TRBV5-6 and TRBJ1-6; no reliable D call. The CDR3 loop spans 13 amino acids. Germline-derived CDR1 and CDR2 are SGHDT and YYEEEE. With 4 bases removed from V and 10 bases from J, the gap between germline ends came to 12 bases. DNA of the CDR3: TGTGCCAGCAGCCTGCTAGGAATCTCACCCCTCCACTTT. Translating it yields CASSLLGISPLHF. The full variable domain, rest sourced from reference TRBV5-6 and TRBJ1-6, is DAGVTQSPTHLIKTRGQQVTLRCSPKSGHDTVSWYQQALGQGPQFIFQYYEEEERQRGNFPDRFSGHQFPNYSSELNVNALLLGDSALYLCASSLLGISPLHFGNGTRLTVT.

This sequence joins TRBV4-2 and TRBJ2-7, with D maybe TRBD2 (6 bases). V dropped 1 base and J dropped 4 bases, with 11 bases sitting between them. Looked up from germline, CDR1 is LGHNA and CDR2 is YNFKEQ. The CDR3 covers 14 residues. CDR3 DNA sequence: TGTGCCAGCAGCCAAGGGATCGGGGGTTACGAGCAGTACTTC. It encodes CASSQGIGGYEQYF.

V is TRBV27 and J is TRBJ1-2; 7 bases fit TRBD1. This CDR3 contains 14 residues. The V gene end was trimmed by 6 bases and the J gene end by 8 bases; junction bases not matched to a gene: 12. CDR1 is MNHEY and CDR2 is SMNVEV in the germline V gene (reference sequence). CDR3 nucleotides: TGTGCCAGCAGCCGACAGGGCGGGCTGGGGGGCTACACCTTC. It is translated as CASSRQGGLGGYTF.

This clone has only one observation. V gene TRBV5-1 combines with J gene TRBJ2-7, with 7 bases lining up with TRBD1. Germline V gives CDR1 SGHRS, CDR2 YFSETQ. The CDR3 runs 15 residues. The trim removed 4 bases at V and 0 bases at J, leaving 7 bases unmatched. DNA of the CDR3: TGCGCCAGCAGCCCAACGGGACAGAGCTCCTACGAGCAGTACTTC. Protein product: CASSPTGQSSYEQYF.

This rearrangement joins TRBV29-1 to TRBJ1-3; 8 bases are shared with TRBD1. J gave up 2 bases and V 6 bases, and 6 bases lay outside the gene matches. The CDR3 spans 14 residues. Germline values: CDR1 SQVTM, CDR2 ANQGSEA. The CDR3 bases are TGCAGCGTCGACCCAGGGGGCCCTGGAAACACCATATATTTT. Amino acid sequence: CSVDPGGPGNTIYF.

This clone was recorded once. The chain joins TRBV14 to TRBJ1-4, with D possibly TRBD1 on 5 matching bases. The CDR3 loop spans 16 amino acids. The germline CDR1 and CDR2 sequences are SGHDN and FVKESK. Trimming took off 0 bases at V and 4 bases at J, with 12 bases between the two ends. The CDR3 DNA sequence: TGTGCCAGCAGCCAAGAAGTCGGGGGACTTAATGAAAAACTGTTTTTT. The encoded protein is CASSQEVGGLNEKLFF.

This clone occurred once. J is TRBJ1-2 and V is TRBV6-4; the match to TRBD1 covers 8 bases. Germline lookup yields CDR1 MRHNA and CDR2 SNTAGT. The CDR3 totals 14 residues. Germline trimming cut 2 bases from V and 4 bases from J; bases unmatched to any gene: 3. CDR3 residues: CASSDDTGGYGYTF. CDR3 sequence (DNA): TGTGCCAGCAGTGACGACACAGGGGGCTATGGCTACACCTTC.

The genes are TRBV11-2 and TRBJ2-1; the D gene is possibly TRBD1 (7 bases). This CDR3 spans 14 amino acids. V shed 5 bases and J shed 6 bases, with 14 bases lying between them. Germline CDR1 is SGHAT and CDR2 is FQNNGV. The DNA for the CDR3 is TGTGCCAGCAGCCCGTCCAGGGGGGTCAATGAGCAGTTCTTC. Protein sequence: CASSPSRGVNEQFF.

The genes are TRBV5-1 and TRBJ2-2, with TRBD2 matching 8 bases. The germline V gene encodes CDR1 SGHRS and CDR2 YFSETQ. This CDR3 spans 16 amino acids. Unmatched junction bases numbered 1, after V lost 0 bases and J lost 0 bases. The CDR3 nucleotides are TGCGCCAGCAGCTTGGTGGGACTAGCGAACACCGGGGAGCTGTTTTTT. Residues: CASSLVGLANTGELFF.

The chain uses TRBV29-1 and TRBJ1-1, with D hard to call. Per the germline V gene, CDR1 is SQVTM and CDR2 is ANQGSEA. The CDR3 length is 13 residues. V was cut by 4 bases and J by 2 bases, with 11 bases left in between. The chain's CDR3 is CSVVGGDNTEAFF. CDR3 nucleotides: TGCAGCGTTGTAGGCGGGGATAACACTGAAGCTTTCTTT. Full variable domain (remainder filled in from reference TRBV29-1 and TRBJ1-1): SAVISQKPSRDICQRGTSLTIQCQVDSQVTMMFWYRQQPGQSLTLIATANQGSEATYESGFVIDKFPISRPNLTFSTLTVSNMSPEDSSIYLCSVVGGDNTEAFFGQGTRLTVV.

The rearrangement joins TRBV7-8 to TRBJ2-7; 7 bases map to TRBD1. V shed 8 bases and J 2 bases; nucleotides not matched to a gene: 12. The CDR3 totals 15 residues. In germline, CDR1 is SGHVS, CDR2 FQNEAQ. This CDR3 reads CASGNRDSSPYEQYF. DNA of the CDR3: TGTGCCAGCGGGAACCGGGACAGTTCTCCCTACGAGCAGTACTTC.

V is TRBV5-1 and J is TRBJ1-3, with D unclear. V was cut by 5 bases and J by 1 base, with 7 bases left in between. The V gene's germline CDR1 is SGHRS and CDR2 YFSETQ. The CDR3 spans 13 residues. CDR3 nucleotides: TGCGCCAGCAGGGAAACGTCTGGAAACACCATATATTTT. It encodes CASRETSGNTIYF.